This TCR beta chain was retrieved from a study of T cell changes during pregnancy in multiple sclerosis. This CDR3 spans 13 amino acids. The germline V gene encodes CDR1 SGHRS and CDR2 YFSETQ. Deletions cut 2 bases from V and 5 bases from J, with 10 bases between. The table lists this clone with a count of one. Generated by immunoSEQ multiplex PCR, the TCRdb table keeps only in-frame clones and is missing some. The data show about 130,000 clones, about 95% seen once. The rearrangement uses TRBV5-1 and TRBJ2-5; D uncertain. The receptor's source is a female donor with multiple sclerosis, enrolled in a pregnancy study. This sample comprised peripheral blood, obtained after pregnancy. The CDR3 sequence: CASSFGSWETQYF. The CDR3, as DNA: TGCGCCAGCAGCTTCGGTAGTTGGGAGACCCAGTACTTC.